This note documents a single T cell receptor beta chain sequence. This entry belongs to a study of blood T cell repertoires in COVID-19. Overall study: Sites in the United States, Italy and Spain provided acute and convalescent COVID-19 samples.

Repertoires were generated with immunoSEQ multiplex PCR, while TCRdb's copy carries only in-frame clones and drops some. In the table there are about 80,000 clones, approximately 80% of which are singletons. Trimming removed 5 bases at V and 7 bases at J, with 17 bases between. From germline, CDR1 is MNHEY and CDR2 SVGEGT. The CDR3 extends over 15 amino acids. This TCR was recovered from a man in his 60s with active or convalescent COVID-19. Sequencing was done on a sample of peripheral blood. The rearrangement joins TRBV6-2 or TRBV6-3 to TRBJ2-2; tentatively, D is TRBD2 (5 bases). CDR3 residues: CASSHPPSSGGELFF. The CDR3 DNA is TGTGCCAGCAGTCACCCCCCTAGCTCAGGCGGGGAGCTGTTTTTT.